Below, 32 T cell receptor beta chains from the same sample are listed, as sequenced in a study of T cells expressing NK-cell markers. TCRdb reprocessed the 5' RACE reads and stores each CDR3 protein as one record, lacking DNA. The sample holds some 340,000 distinct CDR3 sequences. Sequencing was carried out using blood T cells: a sorted CD56 or NKG2C T cell subset, CD4+ or CD8+ T cells, or bulk PBMC T cells (not recorded which). The receptors derive from a man aged 18-69 years in good health.

The rearrangement uses TRBV10-3 and TRBJ1-2; TCRdb's D call of TRBD1 is untestable without DNA. Germline CDR1 reads ENHRY; CDR2 reads SYGVKD. The CDR3 has 15 residues. This chain's CDR3 is CAISNPGQGIGGYTF.

CDR3 in amino acids: CASKPGGTESRNEQFF. The genes are TRBV7-2 and TRBJ2-1; no DNA is available, so the TRBD1 call from TCRdb remains unchecked. Germline values: CDR1 SGHTA, CDR2 FQGNSA. The CDR3 runs 16 residues.

J is TRBJ2-1 and V is TRBV6-6; TCRdb calls TRBD2, which cannot be checked without DNA. Germline V gives CDR1 MNHNY, CDR2 SVGAGI (reference sequence). CDR3 length: 13 residues. The CDR3: CASNLAGGLGQFF.

This chain connects TRBV4-1 to TRBJ2-7. Per germline, CDR1 MGHRA and CDR2 YSYEKL. This CDR3 contains 15 residues. CDR3: CASSLRQEYSYEQYF.

V is TRBV20-1 and J is TRBJ2-1; TCRdb outputs TRBD1, but without DNA this stays unchecked. Germline CDR1 and CDR2: DFQATT and SNEGSKA (reference sequence). The CDR3 totals 17 residues. CDR3 region: CSAIPLNSAFPYNEQFF.

This chain links TRBV14 with TRBJ2-7; the D gene TCRdb calls, TRBD1, cannot be checked with no DNA. Germline V gene lookup returns CDR1 SGHDN and CDR2 FVKESK. The CDR3 extends over 13 amino acids. The CDR3 reads CASSQDRAGEQYF.

The chain is built from TRBV28 and TRBJ2-5; TCRdb selects TRBD1, and the lack of DNA leaves this call unchecked. This CDR3 is 16 amino acids long. Germline CDR1 reads MDHEN; CDR2 reads SYDVKM. The CDR3 is CASSTRTGGLKETQYF.

The J gene is TRBJ1-2, the V gene TRBV7-2. The CDR3 totals 16 residues. The germline CDR1 and CDR2 sequences are SGHTA and FQGNSA. CDR3: CASSPGLGFRLGGYTF.

This chain joins TRBV12-3 or TRBV12-4 and TRBJ2-7; TCRdb returns TRBD2, unconfirmable since there is no DNA. This CDR3 contains 13 residues. The CDR3 protein is CASSRTSWYEQYF.

This rearrangement joins TRBV12-3 or TRBV12-4 to TRBJ2-3; TCRdb calls TRBD1, which cannot be checked without DNA. This CDR3 is built from 13 residues. The CDR3 reads CASRTTGADTQYF.

The rearrangement uses TRBV20-1 and TRBJ2-3; the TCRdb D gene call, TRBD2, has no DNA to confirm it. This CDR3 contains 14 residues. Per germline, CDR1 DFQATT and CDR2 SNEGSKA (reference sequence). The CDR3 sequence is CSARKPASPDTQYF.

The genes are TRBV24-1 and TRBJ1-5; the TCRdb D gene call, TRBD1, has no DNA to confirm it. Germline V gives CDR1 KGHDR, CDR2 SFDVKD. The CDR3 is made up of 17 amino acids. CDR3 sequence reads: CATSDPAGAGAGQPQHF.

The chain has TRBV5-1 and TRBJ2-2; TCRdb indicates TRBD1, and absent DNA this call remains unverified. From germline, CDR1 is SGHRS and CDR2 YFSETQ. This CDR3 has 19 residues. Here the CDR3 reads CASSYNRQGGSPTTGELFF.

This rearrangement joins TRBV2 to TRBJ1-2. Germline-derived CDR1 and CDR2 are SNHLY and FYNNEI. The CDR3 consists of 12 residues. The CDR3 is CAHSRSIYGYTF.

The chain joins TRBV5-1 to TRBJ1-2; the TCRdb D gene call, TRBD1, has no DNA to confirm it. The CDR3 totals 13 residues. Germline V gene sequence: CDR1 SGHRS, CDR2 YFSETQ. The CDR3 loop is CASSPRNRAGYTF.

J is TRBJ2-2 and V is TRBV6-5; TCRdb designates TRBD2, a call that cannot be tested without DNA. In germline, CDR1 is MNHEY, CDR2 SVGAGI. This CDR3 region has 18 residues. The CDR3 spells CASSYFSGLADGGGELFF.

V is TRBV5-1 and J is TRBJ2-7; TCRdb selects TRBD1, and the lack of DNA leaves this call unchecked. The CDR3 consists of 15 residues. The germline CDR1 and CDR2 sequences are SGHRS and YFSETQ. The CDR3 region is CASSSRQASGYEQYF.

The J gene is TRBJ1-2, the V gene TRBV12-3 or TRBV12-4; TCRdb's D gene call, TRBD1, goes unchecked for lack of DNA. The CDR3 extends over 14 amino acids. CDR3 amino acids: CASSQNRGPDGYTF.

The V gene is TRBV20-1, the J gene TRBJ2-7; the D call from TCRdb, TRBD1, cannot be confirmed without DNA. CDR1 is DFQATT and CDR2 is SNEGSKA in the germline V gene (reference sequence). The CDR3 extends over 13 amino acids. The CDR3 sequence: CSAGTVDSYEQYF.

CDR3 sequence reads: CASSPLAGGTGELFF. V usage is TRBV27 and J usage is TRBJ2-2; there is no DNA to check the TCRdb D call of TRBD2. The CDR3 spans 15 residues. CDR1 and CDR2 from the germline V gene are MNHEY and SMNVEV (reference sequence).

V usage is TRBV6-2 or TRBV6-3 and J usage is TRBJ2-2; TCRdb lists TRBD1, though no DNA is available to test this call. In germline, CDR1 is MNHEY, CDR2 SVGEGT. CDR3 length equals 15 residues. This CDR3 is CASSYVGHRTGELFF.

This rearrangement joins TRBV4-1 to TRBJ1-2; the TCRdb D gene call, TRBD1, has no DNA to confirm it. The CDR3 totals 17 residues. CDR1 is MGHRA, CDR2 YSYEKL, per germline. The CDR3 here is CASSLSDRGGSNYGYTF.

The J gene is TRBJ1-6, the V gene TRBV9. This CDR3 is built from 16 residues. Looked up from germline, CDR1 is SGDLS and CDR2 is YYNGEE. This chain's CDR3 is CASSVGRDPIESPLHF.

This chain joins TRBV12-3 or TRBV12-4 and TRBJ1-1; TCRdb picks TRBD1, but there is no DNA to check that call. The CDR3 covers 17 residues. The CDR3 loop reads CASSLHGSLGRNTEAFF.

This chain uses TRBV24-1 with TRBJ2-5; absent DNA, TCRdb's TRBD2 call cannot be checked. CDR1 and CDR2 (germline): KGHDR, SFDVKD. The CDR3 runs to 14 residues. CDR3 loop: CATGMAGGEETQYF.

This chain connects TRBV1 to TRBJ2-4; TCRdb indicates TRBD1, and absent DNA this call remains unverified. TRBV1 is a listed pseudogene. This CDR3 has 16 residues. CDR3 amino acids: CTSSLRGGWNKNIQYF.

The chain combines TRBV6-1 with TRBJ2-5; TCRdb's D gene call, TRBD2, goes unchecked for lack of DNA. The germline V gene encodes CDR1 MNHNS and CDR2 SASEGT. The CDR3 totals 15 residues. The chain's CDR3 is CASTVAGERQETQYF.

The V and J genes are TRBV23-1 and TRBJ2-7; as DNA is missing, the TRBD1 call by TCRdb cannot be tested. TRBV23-1 belongs to the ORF category, with a function that is uncertain. This CDR3 has 15 amino acids. The CDR3 reads CASGARTGRTYEQYF.

The chain employs TRBV12-3 or TRBV12-4 and TRBJ1-2. This CDR3 is built from 13 residues. CDR3 in amino acids: CASSPVGRFGYTF.

V and J are TRBV7-9 and TRBJ2-1; absent DNA, TCRdb's TRBD1 call cannot be checked. There are 14 residues in the CDR3. Germline values: CDR1 SEHNR, CDR2 FQNEAQ (reference sequence). CDR3: CASSLQGANNEQFF.

V usage is TRBV28 and J usage is TRBJ1-5; TCRdb outputs TRBD1, but without DNA this stays unchecked. This CDR3 is built from 15 residues. Germline V gene data show CDR1 as MDHEN and CDR2 as SYDVKM. Here the CDR3 reads CASSPSGYSNQPQHF.

V and J are TRBV7-2 and TRBJ2-1; lacking DNA, the TRBD2 call made by TCRdb goes unchecked. The CDR3 length is 16 residues. The germline gives CDR1 SGHTA, CDR2 FQGNSA. The CDR3 spells CASSLVSGGPGHEQFF.